This T cell receptor (beta chain) emerged from a study of cytomegalovirus exposure and HLA in healthy donors. General study results and limits: Later on, a genetic analysis was performed. It linked a missense variant in DCLRE1C with V- and J-gene trimming of TCR beta. Productive status was seen about 90% or about 30% of the time for most TCR beta V segments in an earlier analysis.

The PCR had 60 Vbeta and 13 Jbeta primers. Using immunoSEQ multiplex PCR, the repertoire was profiled, and TCRdb retains in-frame clones only, with some absent. Of 150,000 to 200,000 clones detected, 77% appear once; the ten largest clones hold roughly 1.7%. With regard to this clone: The antigen is not known.

Germline V gives CDR1 SGHRS, CDR2 YFSETQ. The CDR3 length is 15 residues. Deletions cut 0 bases from V and 7 bases from J, with 13 bases between. This TCR came from a woman in her twenties or thirties in good health and CMV-seronegative. The sample consisted of PBMCs. V usage is TRBV5-1 and J usage is TRBJ2-2, with TRBD2 as a possible D gene (5 bases). The CDR3 protein is CASSLGRLLVGELFF. CDR3 nucleotides: TGCGCCAGCAGCTTGGGGCGACTATTGGTCGGGGAGCTGTTTTTT.